Each of the 5 T cell receptor beta chains below was sequenced from the same sample in a study of shared clonotypes between healthy human individuals. Sequencing was performed with immunoSEQ multiplex PCR; in TCRdb, only in-frame clones are kept and a portion is missing. In the table there are around 500,000 clones, more than 65% of which are singletons. The sample consisted of PBMCs. Source of these receptors: a woman aged 40 to 55 in good health. Some clones in this sample may be carry-over from other donors' samples.

This clone was counted ten times or more. The chain uses TRBV5-5 and TRBJ1-5, with unresolved D. This CDR3 is built from 13 residues. The V gene's germline CDR1 is SGHKS and CDR2 YYEKEE (reference sequence). V dropped 3 bases and J dropped 6 bases, with 10 bases sitting between them. The CDR3 bases are TGTGCCAGCAGCTCGGAGGTACGTCAGCCCCAGCATTTT. The encoded protein is CASSSEVRQPQHF.

With regard to this clone: A far larger clone is only one base removed, so a read error is likely. Other nucleotide sequences from this sample produce the same CDR3. CDR3 in DNA: TGTGCCAGCAGTGGAGGGGGTACTGAAGCTTTCTTT. Translated, it gives CASSGGGTEAFF. The rearrangement links TRBV2 to TRBJ1-1; a possible D gene is TRBD1 (6 bases). The length of the CDR3 is 12 residues. The germline CDR1 and CDR2 sequences are SNHLY and FYNNEI. V was clipped by 4 bases and J by 5 bases, with 8 bases between them. Combining the CDR3 with reference TRBV2 and TRBJ1-1 gives the whole variable domain EPEVTQTPSHQVTQMGQEVILRCVPISNHLYFYWYRQILGQKVEFLVSFYNNEISEKSEIFDDQFSVERPDGSNFTLKIRSTKLEDSAMYFCASSGGGTEAFFGQGTRLTVV.

The chain links TRBV2 to TRBJ2-7; 12 bases are shared with TRBD2. V was pared by 4 bases and J by 3 bases, with 1 base of the junction left unmatched. From germline, CDR1 is SNHLY and CDR2 FYNNEI. The CDR3 contains 14 residues. The CDR3 DNA is TGTGCCAGCAGTGGACTAGCGGGAGACTACGAGCAGTACTTC. This translates into CASSGLAGDYEQYF. Supplemented by reference TRBV2 and TRBJ2-7, the full variable domain reads EPEVTQTPSHQVTQMGQEVILRCVPISNHLYFYWYRQILGQKVEFLVSFYNNEISEKSEIFDDQFSVERPDGSNFTLKIRSTKLEDSAMYFCASSGLAGDYEQYFGPGTRLTVT.

About this clone: The junction differs from germline at one of its ends, possibly a read error. The chain employs TRBV7-9 and TRBJ2-7, with 10 nucleotides matching TRBD1. CDR3 length equals 12 residues. Germline lookup yields CDR1 SEHNR and CDR2 FQNEAQ (reference sequence). The CDR3 DNA is TGTGCCAGCAGCTTAGGACAGGGGGCTCGCGTATTC. As protein: CASSLGQGARVF.

This clone came up once. This is likely an artifact of a read error, given a far larger clone one base away. The chain employs TRBV6-5 and TRBJ2-4; D is possibly TRBD1 or TRBD2 (5 bases each). CDR1 MNHEY and CDR2 SVGAGI come from the germline V gene. The CDR3 consists of 14 residues. The CDR3 is CASRPGPAKNIRYF. CDR3 nucleotides: TGTGCCAGCAGGCCGGGACCTGCCAAAAACATTCGGTACTTC.